The 22 T cell receptor beta chains listed next were all sequenced from one sample in a study of cytomegalovirus exposure and HLA in healthy donors. Use of 60 Vbeta and 13 Jbeta primers characterized the PCR. Clones were sequenced by immunoSEQ multiplex PCR, and TCRdb holds only the in-frame ones, with some missing. The sample includes hundreds of thousands of clones, about three quarters of them seen just once. What was sequenced was PBMCs. The source is a woman aged 55-69 years in good health and CMV-seropositive.

The CDR3 spells CAWSRTGGGEKLFF. The CDR3 region has the DNA TGTGCCTGGAGCAGGACAGGGGGGGGTGAAAAACTGTTTTTT. V and J are TRBV30 and TRBJ1-4; the match to TRBD1 covers 10 bases. The CDR3 has 14 residues. Germline V gives CDR1 GTSNPN, CDR2 SVGIG (reference sequence). V lost 3 bases to trimming and J lost 7 bases; unmatched junction nucleotides: 5.

The chain recombines TRBV2 with TRBJ1-6; D not certain. CDR1 SNHLY and CDR2 FYNNEI come from the germline V gene. The CDR3 is 11 amino acids. The germline V and J ends were trimmed by 6 bases and 12 bases, with 9 bases remaining between them. CDR3 loop: CASRERVPLHF. The CDR3 DNA is TGTGCCAGCAGGGAGAGGGTACCCCTCCACTTT.

The V call is TRBV28, the J call TRBJ2-7; maybe TRBD2 (7 bases). Deletions cut 10 bases from V and 6 bases from J, with 19 bases between. Germline V gene sequence: CDR1 MDHEN, CDR2 SYDVKM. This CDR3 is 13 amino acids long. The CDR3 is CATSGGGRFEQYF. Here the CDR3 DNA reads TGTGCCACCTCTGGGGGGGGGCGCTTCGAGCAGTACTTC.

This clone has a handful of counts. V usage is TRBV6-1 and J usage is TRBJ1-2, with unresolved D. V lost 9 bases and J 8 bases, leaving 10 bases between the germline ends. Per the germline V gene, CDR1 is MNHNS and CDR2 is SASEGT. The CDR3 has 10 amino acids. DNA for the CDR3: TGTGCCAGGGTACGAGGGGGCTACACCTTC. This sequence encodes CARVRGGYTF.

CDR3 nucleotides: TGTGCCAGCAGCAGCGTTAACTATGGCTACACCTTC. Translation gives CASSSVNYGYTF. The chain couples TRBV7-2 to TRBJ1-2; no reliable D call. Deletions cut 5 bases from V and 1 base from J, with 5 bases between. The CDR3 extends over 12 amino acids. Germline assignment: CDR1 SGHTA and CDR2 FQGNSA.

V usage is TRBV11-2 and J usage is TRBJ2-7; D is perhaps TRBD2 (6 bases). The germline V gene encodes CDR1 SGHAT and CDR2 FQNNGV. The CDR3 extends over 16 amino acids. V gave up 5 bases and J gave up 0 bases, with 17 bases separating them. Written as DNA, the CDR3 is TGTGCCAGCAGCCCTAGAGGTGGGGGGAGCTCCTACGAGCAGTACTTC. Amino acids: CASSPRGGGSSYEQYF.

The gene calls are TRBV28 and TRBJ2-7; 9 bases map to TRBD1. V lost 6 bases, J lost 4 bases, and 7 bases stayed unmatched. Germline CDR1 and CDR2: MDHEN and SYDVKM. The CDR3 totals 14 residues. The CDR3 region has the DNA TGTGCCAGCAGCTTAACAGGGGGCATTTACGAGCAGTACTTC. Residues: CASSLTGGIYEQYF.

The chain recombines TRBV5-1 with TRBJ2-7, with TRBD1 identical over 7 bases. Germline CDR1 and CDR2: SGHRS and YFSETQ. With 3 bases clipped from V and 6 bases from J, the junction kept 6 bases outside the gene matches. This CDR3 contains 13 residues. Written as DNA, the CDR3 is TGCGCCAGCAGCTCCATGAGGGGGCGCGAGCAGTACTTC. It specifies CASSSMRGREQYF.

The genes are TRBV2 and TRBJ2-7, with D tentatively TRBD2 (6 bases). The CDR3 consists of 15 residues. Germline-derived CDR1 and CDR2 are SNHLY and FYNNEI. V was cut by 8 bases and J by 2 bases, with 19 bases left in between. This chain's CDR3 is CASSGAGSLTYEQYF. CDR3 sequence (DNA): TGTGCCAGCTCCGGAGCCGGGAGCCTAACCTACGAGCAGTACTTC.

The chain links TRBV5-4 to TRBJ2-3, with TRBD2 matching over 14 bases. Germline V gene lookup returns CDR1 SGHNT and CDR2 YYREEE (reference sequence). J lost 3 bases, V lost 4 bases, and 4 bases had no gene match. The CDR3 runs 16 residues. The CDR3 nucleotides are TGTGCCAGCAGCGCGGGACTAGCGGGGGATACAGATACGCAGTATTTT. Protein product: CASSAGLAGDTDTQYF. Complete variable domain (other parts from reference TRBV5-4 and TRBJ2-3): ETGVTQSPTHLIKTRGQQVTLRCSSQSGHNTVSWYQQALGQGPQFIFQYYREEENGRGNFPPRFSGLQFPNYSSELNVNALELDDSALYLCASSAGLAGDTDTQYFGPGTRLTVL.

The count of this clone is one. The conserved closing phenylalanine or tryptophan is absent in this CDR3, likely reflecting a read error. The CDR3 sequence: CASSEAPAAGTEAFL. The CDR3, as DNA: TGTGCCAGCAGTGAAGCCCCGGCCGCGGGCACTGAAGCTTTCCTT. The V and J genes are TRBV2 and TRBJ1-1; D remains unclear. In germline, CDR1 is SNHLY, CDR2 FYNNEI. V was clipped by 0 bases and J by 4 bases, with 12 bases between them. The length of the CDR3 is 15 residues.

The J gene is TRBJ2-1, the V gene TRBV28, with 9 bases identical to TRBD1. CDR3 length equals 13 residues. V dropped 6 bases and J dropped 7; count of bases not matched to a gene: 4. Germline values: CDR1 MDHEN, CDR2 SYDVKM. This chain's CDR3 is CASRTTGGNEQFF. The CDR3 region has the DNA TGTGCCAGCAGGACGACAGGGGGTAATGAGCAGTTCTTC.

The V call is TRBV6-5, the J call TRBJ2-7, with 7 bases lining up with TRBD2. The CDR3 consists of 14 residues. The V gene end was trimmed by 2 bases and the J gene end by 4 bases; junction bases not matched to a gene: 5. Germline V gene lookup returns CDR1 MNHEY and CDR2 SVGAGI. This CDR3 reads CASSYGGERYEQYF. CDR3 DNA: TGTGCCAGCAGTTACGGGGGGGAGAGGTACGAGCAGTACTTC.

This clone was counted only a few times. The V gene is TRBV18, the J gene TRBJ1-4, with 10 bases identical to TRBD1. Germline CDR1 reads KGHSH; CDR2 reads LQKENI. The CDR3 runs to 17 residues. The trim removed 6 bases at V and 0 bases at J, leaving 7 bases unmatched. This CDR3 reads CASSVLGTGATNEKLFF. In DNA, the CDR3 is TGTGCCAGCTCTGTACTCGGGACAGGGGCAACTAATGAAAAACTGTTTTTT. The full variable domain, in which reference TRBV18 and TRBJ1-4 provide the parts outside the CDR3, is NAGVMQNPRHLVRRRGQEARLRCSPMKGHSHVYWYRQLPEEGLKFMVYLQKENIIDESGMPKERFSAEFPKEGPSILRIQQVVRGDSAAYFCASSVLGTGATNEKLFFGSGTQLSVL.

The chain carries TRBV30 and TRBJ1-1, with TRBD1 as a possible D gene (5 bases). The CDR3 has 16 amino acids. Trimming shortened V by 2 bases and J by 0 bases, and 16 bases separated the two germline ends. Per germline, CDR1 GTSNPN and CDR2 SVGIG (reference sequence). Here the CDR3 reads CAWSPPGPSMNTEAFF. The DNA for the CDR3 is TGTGCCTGGAGTCCCCCAGGGCCCTCCATGAACACTGAAGCTTTCTTT.

The CDR3 DNA follows: TGCAGCGCTAGACAGGGTTTATATGATACGCAGTATTTT. Amino acids: CSARQGLYDTQYF. The chain joins TRBV29-1 to TRBJ2-3; 7 positions match TRBD1. Per germline, CDR1 SQVTM and CDR2 ANQGSEA. V gave up 7 bases and J gave up 6 bases; unmatched junction bases: 10. This CDR3 is built from 13 residues.

This clone was seen only a few times. The chain combines TRBV19 with TRBJ2-7; tentatively, D is TRBD1 (5 bases). This CDR3 is 13 amino acids long. V gave up 7 bases and J gave up 5 bases, with 15 bases separating them. In germline, CDR1 is LNHDA, CDR2 SQIVND (reference sequence). The CDR3 DNA sequence: TGTGCCAGTACAAGGCAGGGTATGAACGAGCAGTACTTC. Encoded protein: CASTRQGMNEQYF. Supplemented by reference TRBV19 and TRBJ2-7, the full variable domain reads DGGITQSPKYLFRKEGQNVTLSCEQNLNHDAMYWYRQDPGQGLRLIYYSQIVNDFQKGDIAEGYSVSREKKESFPLTVTSAQKNPTAFYLCASTRQGMNEQYFGPGTRLTVT.

The chain recombines TRBV13 with TRBJ2-5; TRBD1 matches 11 bases. The CDR3 has 16 residues. The trim removed 4 bases at V and 3 bases at J, leaving 7 bases unmatched. Per the germline V gene, CDR1 is PRHDT and CDR2 is FYEKMQ (reference sequence). This chain's CDR3 is CASSWRRDRGEETQYF. The CDR3 DNA is TGTGCCAGCAGCTGGCGCCGGGACAGGGGGGAAGAGACCCAGTACTTC. Full variable domain (missing parts from reference TRBV13 and TRBJ2-5): AAGVIQSPRHLIKEKRETATLKCYPIPRHDTVYWYQQGPGQDPQFLISFYEKMQSDKGSIPDRFSAQQFSDYHSELNMSSLELGDSALYFCASSWRRDRGEETQYFGPGTRLLVL.

V gene TRBV18 combines with J gene TRBJ2-3, with D possibly being TRBD2 (5 bases). V lost 0 bases and J 12 bases, leaving 19 bases between the germline ends. This CDR3 region has 15 residues. The germline V gene has CDR1 KGHSH and CDR2 LQKENI. Written as DNA, the CDR3 is TGTGCCAGCTCACCACCCGGGTGGGGTTTGAGGGCCCAGTATTTT. This sequence encodes CASSPPGWGLRAQYF.

The DNA of the CDR3 is TGTGCCAGCAGCTCCGGGACAGGGGGCTATGGCTACACCTTC. Translated: CASSSGTGGYGYTF. The rearrangement uses TRBV5-4 and TRBJ1-2; 11 nucleotides line up with TRBD1. J lost 4 bases, V lost 3 bases, and 2 bases had no gene match. CDR1 SGHNT and CDR2 YYREEE come from the germline V gene (reference sequence). The CDR3 loop spans 14 amino acids.

The chain uses TRBV5-1 and TRBJ2-7; 9 bases line up with TRBD2. This CDR3 has 16 residues. Trimming at V came to 6 bases and at J to 0 bases, leaving 10 bases not matched to a gene. The V gene's germline CDR1 is SGHRS and CDR2 YFSETQ. CDR3 amino acids: CASTAGGSGISYEQYF. CDR3 nucleotide sequence: TGCGCCAGCACAGCGGGGGGTAGCGGGATCTCCTACGAGCAGTACTTC.

The chain uses TRBV6-5 and TRBJ1-1; tentatively, D is TRBD1 (5 bases). With 4 bases removed from V and 1 base from J, the gap between germline ends came to 13 bases. This CDR3 has 15 amino acids. Per germline, CDR1 MNHEY and CDR2 SVGAGI. CDR3 in DNA: TGTGCCAGCAGTTCCCCCTTTACAGGGAACACTGAAGCTTTCTTT. As protein: CASSSPFTGNTEAFF.